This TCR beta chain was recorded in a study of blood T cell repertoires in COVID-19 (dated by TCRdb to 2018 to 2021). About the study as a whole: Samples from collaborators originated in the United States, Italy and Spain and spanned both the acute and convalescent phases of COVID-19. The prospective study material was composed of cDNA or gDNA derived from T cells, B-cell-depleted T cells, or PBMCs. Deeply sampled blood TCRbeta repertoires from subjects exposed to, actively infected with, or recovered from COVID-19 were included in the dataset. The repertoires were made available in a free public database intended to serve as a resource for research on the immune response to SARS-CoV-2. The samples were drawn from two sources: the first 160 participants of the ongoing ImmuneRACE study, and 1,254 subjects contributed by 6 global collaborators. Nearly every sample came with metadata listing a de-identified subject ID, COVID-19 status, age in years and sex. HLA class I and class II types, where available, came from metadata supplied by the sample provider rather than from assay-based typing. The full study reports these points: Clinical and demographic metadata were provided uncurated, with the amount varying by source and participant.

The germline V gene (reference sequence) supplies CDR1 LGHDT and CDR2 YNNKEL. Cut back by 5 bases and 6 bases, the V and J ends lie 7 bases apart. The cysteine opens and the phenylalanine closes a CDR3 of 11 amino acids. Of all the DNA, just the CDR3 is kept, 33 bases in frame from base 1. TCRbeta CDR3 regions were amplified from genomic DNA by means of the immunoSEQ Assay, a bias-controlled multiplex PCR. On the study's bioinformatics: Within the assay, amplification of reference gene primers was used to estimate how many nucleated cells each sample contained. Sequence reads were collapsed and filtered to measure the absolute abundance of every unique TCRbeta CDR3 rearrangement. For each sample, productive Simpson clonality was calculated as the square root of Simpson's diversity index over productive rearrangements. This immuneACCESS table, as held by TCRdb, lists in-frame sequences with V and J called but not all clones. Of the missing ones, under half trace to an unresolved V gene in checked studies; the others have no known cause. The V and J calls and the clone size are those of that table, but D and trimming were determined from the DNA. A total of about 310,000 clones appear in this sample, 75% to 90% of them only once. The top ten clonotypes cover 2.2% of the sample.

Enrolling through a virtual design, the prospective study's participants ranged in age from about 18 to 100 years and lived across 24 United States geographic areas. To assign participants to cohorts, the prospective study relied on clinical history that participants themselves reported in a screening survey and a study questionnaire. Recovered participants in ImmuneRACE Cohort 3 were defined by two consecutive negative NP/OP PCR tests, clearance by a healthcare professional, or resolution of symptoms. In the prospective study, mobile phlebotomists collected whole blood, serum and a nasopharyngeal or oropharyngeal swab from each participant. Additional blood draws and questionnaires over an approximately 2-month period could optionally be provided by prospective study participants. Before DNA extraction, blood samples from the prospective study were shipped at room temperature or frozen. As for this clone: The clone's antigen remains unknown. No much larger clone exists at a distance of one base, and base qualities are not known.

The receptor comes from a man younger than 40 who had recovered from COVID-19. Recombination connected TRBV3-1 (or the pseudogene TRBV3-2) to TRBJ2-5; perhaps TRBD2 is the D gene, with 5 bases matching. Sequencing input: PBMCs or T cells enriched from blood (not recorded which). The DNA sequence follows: TGTGCCAGCAGCAGCGGACAGACCCAGTACTTC. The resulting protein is CASSSGQTQYF.